The text below deals with one TCR beta chain. These data originate in a study of spatial heterogeneity in lung cancer. This CDR3 contains 14 residues. V was pared by 1 base and J by 6 bases, with 2 bases of the junction left unmatched. Germline values: CDR1 LGHDT, CDR2 YNNKEL (reference sequence). In TCRdb, the 5' RACE reads were re-called with MiXCR into one record per CDR3 protein. The sample yields around 60,000 distinct CDR3 sequences, approximately 8% seen once. Noted time point: sample taken at primary tumor resection. Sequencing was performed on whole RNA extracted from tumor and nontumor lung tissue, or from frozen PBMC, and the material was left unsorted.

Sequenced here: PBMCs, sampled at surgery. The clonotype comes from a female donor with early-stage non-small cell lung cancer. The V gene is TRBV3-1, the J gene TRBJ2-7; TRBD2 matches at 11 bases. DNA of the CDR3: TGTGCCAGCAGCCAAGCCGGGACTAGCGGCGAGCAGTACTTC. It specifies CASSQAGTSGEQYF.